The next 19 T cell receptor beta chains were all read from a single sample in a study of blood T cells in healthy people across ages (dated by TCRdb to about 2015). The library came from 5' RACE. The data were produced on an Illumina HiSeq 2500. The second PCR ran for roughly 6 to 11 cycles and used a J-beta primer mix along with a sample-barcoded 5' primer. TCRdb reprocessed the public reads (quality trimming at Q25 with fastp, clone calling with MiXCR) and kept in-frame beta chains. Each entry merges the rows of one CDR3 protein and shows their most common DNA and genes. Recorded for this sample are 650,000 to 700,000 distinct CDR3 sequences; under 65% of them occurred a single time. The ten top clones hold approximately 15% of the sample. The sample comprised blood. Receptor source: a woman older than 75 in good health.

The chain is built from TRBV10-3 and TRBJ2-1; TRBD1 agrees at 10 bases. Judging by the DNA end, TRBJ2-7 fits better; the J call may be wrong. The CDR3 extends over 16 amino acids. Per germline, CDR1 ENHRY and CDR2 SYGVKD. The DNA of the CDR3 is TGTGCCATCAGTCTTCCGACAGGGGGCTTTGACAATGAGCAGTACTTC. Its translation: CAISLPTGGFDNEQYF.

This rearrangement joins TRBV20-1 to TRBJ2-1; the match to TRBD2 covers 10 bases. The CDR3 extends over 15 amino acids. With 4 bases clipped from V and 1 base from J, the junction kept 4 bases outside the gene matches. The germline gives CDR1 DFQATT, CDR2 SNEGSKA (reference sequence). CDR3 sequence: CSATGLAVSYNEQFF. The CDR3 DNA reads TGCAGTGCTACAGGACTAGCGGTATCCTACAATGAGCAGTTCTTC.

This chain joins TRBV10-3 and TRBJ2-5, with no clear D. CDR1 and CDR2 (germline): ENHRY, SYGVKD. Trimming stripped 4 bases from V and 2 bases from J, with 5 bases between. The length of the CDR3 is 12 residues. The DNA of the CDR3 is TGTGCCATCAGTGTAGATCAAGAGACCCAGTACTTC. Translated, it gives CAISVDQETQYF.

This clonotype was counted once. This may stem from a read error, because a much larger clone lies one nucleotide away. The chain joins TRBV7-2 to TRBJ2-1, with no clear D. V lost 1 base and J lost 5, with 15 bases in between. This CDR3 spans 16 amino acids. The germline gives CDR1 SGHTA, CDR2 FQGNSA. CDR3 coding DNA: TGTGCCAGCAGCTTAGGATACGCAAGATCCGACAATGAGCAGTTCTTC. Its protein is CASSLGYARSDNEQFF.

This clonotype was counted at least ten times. The CDR3 loop reads CASSLGVRYEQYF. CDR3 nucleotide sequence: TGTGCCAGCAGCTTAGGTGTGAGGTACGAGCAGTACTTC. The chain couples TRBV7-2 to TRBJ2-7, with D unresolved. Germline V gene lookup returns CDR1 SGHTA and CDR2 FQGNSA. V was cut by 1 base and J by 4 bases, with 8 bases left in between. CDR3 length: 13 amino acids. The variable domain in full, completed from reference TRBV7-2 and TRBJ2-7, reads GAGVSQSPSNKVTEKGKDVELRCDPISGHTALYWYRQSLGQGLEFLIYFQGNSAPDKSGLPSDRFSAERTGGSVSTLTIQRTQQEDSAVYLCASSLGVRYEQYFGPGTRLTVT.

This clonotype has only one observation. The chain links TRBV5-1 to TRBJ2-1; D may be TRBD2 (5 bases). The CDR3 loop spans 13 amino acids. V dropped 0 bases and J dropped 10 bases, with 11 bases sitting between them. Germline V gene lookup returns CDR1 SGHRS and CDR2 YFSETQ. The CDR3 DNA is TGCGCCAGCAGCTTGGAGGTAGAGGGAGAGCAGTTCTTC. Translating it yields CASSLEVEGEQFF. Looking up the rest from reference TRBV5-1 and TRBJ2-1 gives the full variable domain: KAGVTQTPRYLIKTRGQQVTLSCSPISGHRSVSWYQQTPGQGLQFLFEYFSETQRNKGNFPGRFSGRQFSNSRSEMNVSTLELGDSALYLCASSLEVEGEQFFGPGTRLTVL.

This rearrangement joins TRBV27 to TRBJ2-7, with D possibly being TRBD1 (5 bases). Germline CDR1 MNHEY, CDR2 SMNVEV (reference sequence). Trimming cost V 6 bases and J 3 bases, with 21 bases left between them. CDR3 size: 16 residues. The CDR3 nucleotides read TGTGCCAGCAGGGCCAGGGCCCTTAATTTTGACTACGAGCAGTACTTC. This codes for CASRARALNFDYEQYF.

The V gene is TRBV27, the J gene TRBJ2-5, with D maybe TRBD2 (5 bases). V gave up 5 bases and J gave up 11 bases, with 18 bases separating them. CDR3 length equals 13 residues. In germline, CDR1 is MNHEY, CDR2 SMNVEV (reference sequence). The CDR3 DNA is TGTGCCAGCAGTCCGACAACGGCTGGGGAGCAGTACTTC. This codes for CASSPTTAGEQYF.

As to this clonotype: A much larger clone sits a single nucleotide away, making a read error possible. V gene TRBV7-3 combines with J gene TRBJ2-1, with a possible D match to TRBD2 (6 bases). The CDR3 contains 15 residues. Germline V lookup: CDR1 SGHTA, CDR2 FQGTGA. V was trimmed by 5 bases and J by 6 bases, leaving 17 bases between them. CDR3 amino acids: CASSDSSVGTNEQFF. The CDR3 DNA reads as TGTGCCAGCAGCGATTCTAGCGTGGGTACCAATGAGCAGTTCTTC.

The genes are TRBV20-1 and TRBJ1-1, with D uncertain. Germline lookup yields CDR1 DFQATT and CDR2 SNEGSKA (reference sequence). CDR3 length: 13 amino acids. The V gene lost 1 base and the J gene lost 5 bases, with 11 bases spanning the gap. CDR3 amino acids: CSARGLYGTEAFF. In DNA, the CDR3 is TGCAGTGCTAGAGGTTTATACGGGACTGAAGCTTTCTTT.

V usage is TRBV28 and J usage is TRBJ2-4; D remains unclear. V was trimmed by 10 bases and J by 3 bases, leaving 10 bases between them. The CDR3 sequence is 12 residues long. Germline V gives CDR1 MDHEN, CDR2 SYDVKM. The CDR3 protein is CATTPHKNIQYF. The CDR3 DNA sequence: TGTGCCACCACCCCACACAAAAACATTCAGTACTTC.

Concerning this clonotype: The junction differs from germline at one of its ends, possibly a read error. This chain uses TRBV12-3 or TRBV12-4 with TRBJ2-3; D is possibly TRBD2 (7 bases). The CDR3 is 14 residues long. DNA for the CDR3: TGTGCCAGCAGTTTAGGGGGGGGCACAGATACGGAGTATTTT. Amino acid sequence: CASSLGGGTDTEYF.

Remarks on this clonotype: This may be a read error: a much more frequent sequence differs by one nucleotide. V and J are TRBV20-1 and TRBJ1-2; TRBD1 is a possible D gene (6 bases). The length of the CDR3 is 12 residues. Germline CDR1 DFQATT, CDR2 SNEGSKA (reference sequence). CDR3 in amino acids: CRARTGQRGYTF. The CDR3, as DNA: TGCAGGGCTAGAACCGGACAGCGGGGCTACACCTTC.

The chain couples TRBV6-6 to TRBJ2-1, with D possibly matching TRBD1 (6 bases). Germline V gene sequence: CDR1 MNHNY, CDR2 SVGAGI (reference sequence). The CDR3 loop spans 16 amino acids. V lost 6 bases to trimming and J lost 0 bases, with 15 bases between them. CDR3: CASSAQGVASYNEQFF. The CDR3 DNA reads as TGTGCCAGCAGCGCACAGGGTGTGGCCTCCTACAATGAGCAGTTCTTC.

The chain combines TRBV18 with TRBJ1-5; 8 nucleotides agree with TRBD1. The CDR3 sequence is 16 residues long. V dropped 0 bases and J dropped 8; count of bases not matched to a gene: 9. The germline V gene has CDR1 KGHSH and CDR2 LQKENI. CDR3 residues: CASSPPGTGASKPQHF. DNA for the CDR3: TGTGCCAGCTCACCACCTGGGACAGGTGCTTCAAAGCCCCAGCATTTT.

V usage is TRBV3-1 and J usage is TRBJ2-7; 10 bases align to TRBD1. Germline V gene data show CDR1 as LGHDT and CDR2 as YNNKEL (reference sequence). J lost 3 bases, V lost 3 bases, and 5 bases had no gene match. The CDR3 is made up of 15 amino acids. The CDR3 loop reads CASSHGQGVLYEQYF. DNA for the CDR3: TGTGCCAGCAGCCACGGACAGGGGGTACTCTACGAGCAGTACTTC.

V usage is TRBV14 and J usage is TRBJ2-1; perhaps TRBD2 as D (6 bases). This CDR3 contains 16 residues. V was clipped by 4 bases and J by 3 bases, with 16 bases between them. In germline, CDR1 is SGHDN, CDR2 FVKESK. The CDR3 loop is CASSRAIGTFYNEQFF. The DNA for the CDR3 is TGTGCCAGCAGCCGGGCTATTGGGACTTTCTACAATGAGCAGTTCTTC.

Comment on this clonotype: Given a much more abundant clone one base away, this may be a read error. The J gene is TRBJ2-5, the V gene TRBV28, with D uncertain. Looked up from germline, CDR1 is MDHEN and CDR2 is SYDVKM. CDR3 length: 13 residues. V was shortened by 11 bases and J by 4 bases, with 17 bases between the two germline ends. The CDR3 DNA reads TGTGCCTGCCACGACGAAAACTCAGAGACCCAGTACTTC. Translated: CACHDENSETQYF.

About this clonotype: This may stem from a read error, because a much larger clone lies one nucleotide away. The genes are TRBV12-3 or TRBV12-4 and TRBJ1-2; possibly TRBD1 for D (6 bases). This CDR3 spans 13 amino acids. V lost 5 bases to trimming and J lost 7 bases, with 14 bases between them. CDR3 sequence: CASSVKGGAGYTF. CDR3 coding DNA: TGTGCCAGCAGTGTTAAGGGGGGCGCTGGCTACACCTTC.